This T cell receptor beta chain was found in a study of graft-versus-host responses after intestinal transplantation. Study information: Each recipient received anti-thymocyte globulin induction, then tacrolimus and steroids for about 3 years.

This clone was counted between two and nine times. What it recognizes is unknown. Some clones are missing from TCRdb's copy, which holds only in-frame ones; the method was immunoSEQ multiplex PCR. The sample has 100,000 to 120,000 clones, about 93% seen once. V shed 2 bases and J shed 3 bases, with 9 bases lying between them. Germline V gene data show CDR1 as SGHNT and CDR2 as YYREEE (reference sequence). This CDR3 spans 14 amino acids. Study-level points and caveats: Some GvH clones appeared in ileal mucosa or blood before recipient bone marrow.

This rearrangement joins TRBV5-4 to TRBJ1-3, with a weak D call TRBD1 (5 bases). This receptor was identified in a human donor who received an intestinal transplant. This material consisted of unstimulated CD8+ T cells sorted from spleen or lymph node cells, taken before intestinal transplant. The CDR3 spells CASSFRGGGNTIYF. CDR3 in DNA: TGTGCCAGCAGCTTTCGTGGGGGTGGAAACACCATATATTTT. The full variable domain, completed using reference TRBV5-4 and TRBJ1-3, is ETGVTQSPTHLIKTRGQQVTLRCSSQSGHNTVSWYQQALGQGPQFIFQYYREEENGRGNFPPRFSGLQFPNYSSELNVNALELDDSALYLCASSFRGGGNTIYFGEGSWLTVV.